This T cell receptor (beta chain) appears in the sequencing data of a study of post-analysis software for immune sequencing data. Study details: Patients with relapsing-remitting, secondary progressive and progressive-relapsing multiple sclerosis courses were all represented. Study results and caveats: In multiple sclerosis, normalized Chao1 diversity was significantly below that of controls. Patients had higher frequencies than controls of roughly 5 TRBV segments, including TRBV5-6, TRBV5-1 and TRBV20-1. By F measure, strong co-clustering occurred among samples prepared in the same batch.

In the case of this clonotype: As yet, its antigen is unknown. A junction boundary mismatches the germline segment, possibly from a read error.

Germline V CDR1 and CDR2: SGHRS, YFSETQ. The CDR3 contains 14 residues. cDNA libraries for TCR beta contained unique molecular identifiers. TCRdb reprocessed the PCR reads with MiXCR, giving one entry per CDR3 protein. The table lists roughly 870,000 distinct CDR3 sequences, approximately 57% of them singletons, with approximately 4.4% in the top ten. This chain joins TRBV5-1 and TRBJ1-5; tentative D call: TRBD1 (6 bases). The clonotype was recovered from a girl under 18 with multiple sclerosis. Material for sequencing was blood. The CDR3 region is CANSPGRGGQPQHF. The CDR3 region has the DNA TGCGCCAACAGCCCCGGCAGGGGAGGACAGCCCCAGCATTTT. Combining the CDR3 with reference TRBV5-1 and TRBJ1-5 gives the whole variable domain KAGVTQTPRYLIKTRGQQVTLSCSPISGHRSVSWYQQTPGQGLQFLFEYFSETQRNKGNFPGRFSGRQFSNSRSEMNVSTLELGDSALYLCANSPGRGGQPQHFGDGTRLSIL.